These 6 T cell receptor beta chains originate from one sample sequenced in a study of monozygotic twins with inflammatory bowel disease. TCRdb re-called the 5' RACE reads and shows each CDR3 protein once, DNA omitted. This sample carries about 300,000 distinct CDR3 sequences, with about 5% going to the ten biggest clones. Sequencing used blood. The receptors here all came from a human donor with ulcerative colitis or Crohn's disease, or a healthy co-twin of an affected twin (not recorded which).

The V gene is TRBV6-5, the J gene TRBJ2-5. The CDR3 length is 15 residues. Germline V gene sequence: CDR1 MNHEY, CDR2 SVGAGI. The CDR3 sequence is CASSYSGVVGETQYF.

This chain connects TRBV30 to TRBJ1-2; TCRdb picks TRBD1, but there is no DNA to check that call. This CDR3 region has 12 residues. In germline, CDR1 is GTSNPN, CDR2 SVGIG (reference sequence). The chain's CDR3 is CAWSAQDSSYTF.

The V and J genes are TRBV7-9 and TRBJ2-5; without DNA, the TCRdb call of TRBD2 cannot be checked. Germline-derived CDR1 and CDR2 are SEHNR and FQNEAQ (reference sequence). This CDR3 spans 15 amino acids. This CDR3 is CASSLLAGRIETQYF.

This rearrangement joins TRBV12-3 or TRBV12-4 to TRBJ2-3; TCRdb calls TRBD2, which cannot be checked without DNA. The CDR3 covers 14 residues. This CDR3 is CASSLISGTDTQYF.

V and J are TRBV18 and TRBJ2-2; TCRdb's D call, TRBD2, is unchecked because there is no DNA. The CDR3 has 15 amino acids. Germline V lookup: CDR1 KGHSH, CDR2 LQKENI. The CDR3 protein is CASSPRPPSTGELFF.

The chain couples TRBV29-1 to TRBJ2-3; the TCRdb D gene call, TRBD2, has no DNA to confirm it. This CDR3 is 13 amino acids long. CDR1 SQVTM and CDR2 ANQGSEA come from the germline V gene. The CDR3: CSVDNWETDTQYF.